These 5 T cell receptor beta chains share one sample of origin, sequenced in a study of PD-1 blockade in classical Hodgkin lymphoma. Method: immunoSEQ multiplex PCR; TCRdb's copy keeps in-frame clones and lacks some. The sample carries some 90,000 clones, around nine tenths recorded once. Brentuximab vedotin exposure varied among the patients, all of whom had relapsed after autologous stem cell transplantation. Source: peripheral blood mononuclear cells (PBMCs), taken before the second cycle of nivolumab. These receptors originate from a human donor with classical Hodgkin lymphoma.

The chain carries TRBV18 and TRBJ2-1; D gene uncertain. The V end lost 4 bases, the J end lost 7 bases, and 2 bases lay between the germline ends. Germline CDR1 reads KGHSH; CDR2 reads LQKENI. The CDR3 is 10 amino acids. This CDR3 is CASSRNEQFF. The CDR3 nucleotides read TGTGCCAGCTCACGTAATGAGCAGTTCTTC.

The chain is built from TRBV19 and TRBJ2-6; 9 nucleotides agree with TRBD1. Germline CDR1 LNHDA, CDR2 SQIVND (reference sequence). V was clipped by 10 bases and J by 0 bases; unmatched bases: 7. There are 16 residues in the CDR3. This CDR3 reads CATWDRVPSGANVLTF. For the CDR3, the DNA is TGTGCCACTTGGGACAGGGTTCCCTCTGGGGCCAACGTCCTGACTTTC.

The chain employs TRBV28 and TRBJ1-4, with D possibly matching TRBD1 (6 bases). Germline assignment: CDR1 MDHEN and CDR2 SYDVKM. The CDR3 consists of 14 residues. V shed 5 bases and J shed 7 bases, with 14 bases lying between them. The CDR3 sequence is CASSQYRDGEKLFF. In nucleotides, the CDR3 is TGTGCCAGCAGTCAGTACAGGGACGGTGAAAAACTGTTTTTT.

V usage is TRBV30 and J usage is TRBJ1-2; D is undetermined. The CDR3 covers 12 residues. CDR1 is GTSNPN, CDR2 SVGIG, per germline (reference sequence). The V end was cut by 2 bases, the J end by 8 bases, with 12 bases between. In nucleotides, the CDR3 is TGTGCCTGGAGTCCCGCGGTAGAAGGCTACACCTTC. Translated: CAWSPAVEGYTF.

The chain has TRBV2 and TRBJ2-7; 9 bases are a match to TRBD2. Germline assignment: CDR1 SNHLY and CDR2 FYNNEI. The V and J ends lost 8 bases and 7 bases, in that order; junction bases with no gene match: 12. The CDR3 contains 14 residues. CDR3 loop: CASVWLAGSYEQYF. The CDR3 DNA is TGTGCCAGCGTCTGGCTAGCGGGATCATATGAGCAGTACTTC.